These T cell receptor beta chains were read from a single sample in a study of blood T cell repertoires in COVID-19. Clones were read by immunoSEQ multiplex PCR, and TCRdb kept only the in-frame ones, dropping some. The table shows approximately 320,000 clones, with approximately 90% occurring only once. Sequenced material: PBMCs or T cells enriched from blood (not recorded which). These receptors were collected from a woman aged 18-30 years who had recovered from COVID-19. Both conserved end residues are part of each CDR3.

CDR3 length: 14; V gene: TRBV7-9; CDR3 protein: CASSRENRGYEAFF
CDR3 length: 17; V gene: TRBV7-9; CDR3 protein: CASSLGRSGSANTEAFF
CDR3 length: 15; V gene: TRBV19; CDR3 protein: CASGGPLAGTYEQYF
CDR3 length: 16; V gene: TRBV28; CDR3 protein: CASRSPGLQNTGELFF
CDR3 length: 17; V gene: TRBV4-3; CDR3 protein: CASSQDSSVKSNYGYTF
CDR3 length: 17; V gene: TRBV7-9; CDR3 protein: CASSEASWDRGHQPQHF
CDR3 length: 16; V gene: TRBV10-2; CDR3 protein: CASINVAGSTYNEQFF
CDR3 length: 14; V gene: TRBV15; CDR3 protein: CATSADRVNTEAFF
CDR3 length: 16; V gene: TRBV28; CDR3 protein: CASSSTGTSGNNEQFF
CDR3 length: 12; V gene: TRBV6-1; CDR3 protein: CASSESGYEQYF
CDR3 length: 17; V gene: TRBV5-1; CDR3 protein: CASSLVFGGRSTDTQYF
CDR3 length: 14; V gene: TRBV30; CDR3 protein: CAWRRDRTNYGYTF
CDR3 length: 15; V gene: TRBV30; CDR3 protein: CAYGEELRNNSPLHF
CDR3 length: 15; V gene: TRBV6-4; CDR3 protein: CASRKTGFSDSPLHF
CDR3 length: 13; V gene: TRBV12-3/TRBV12-4; CDR3 protein: CASSLLGRRGAFF
CDR3 length: 12; V gene: TRBV28; CDR3 protein: CASGLSGNTIYF
CDR3 length: 16; V gene: TRBV28; CDR3 protein: CASSKKGWNSNQPQHF
CDR3 length: 15; V gene: TRBV11-2; CDR3 protein: CASSLAGTRNYEQYF
CDR3 length: 16; V gene: TRBV5-1; CDR3 protein: CASSLVIAGDSYEQYF
CDR3 length: 15; V gene: TRBV14; CDR3 protein: CASSPQFTGDYGYTF
CDR3 length: 13; V gene: TRBV4-1; CDR3 protein: CASMEGVEDTQYF
CDR3 length: 13; V gene: TRBV30; CDR3 protein: CAWSVESSREDTF